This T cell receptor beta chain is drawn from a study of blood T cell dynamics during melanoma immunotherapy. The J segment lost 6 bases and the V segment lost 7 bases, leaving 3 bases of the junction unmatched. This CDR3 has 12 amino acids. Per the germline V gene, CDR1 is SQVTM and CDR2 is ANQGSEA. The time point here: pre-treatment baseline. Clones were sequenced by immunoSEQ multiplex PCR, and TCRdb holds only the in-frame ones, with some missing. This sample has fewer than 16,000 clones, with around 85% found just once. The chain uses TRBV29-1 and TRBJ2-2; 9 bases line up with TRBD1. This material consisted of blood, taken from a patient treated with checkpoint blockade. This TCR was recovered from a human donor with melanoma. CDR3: CSGGDRAGELFF. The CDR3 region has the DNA TGCAGCGGCGGGGACAGGGCCGGGGAGCTGTTTTTT.